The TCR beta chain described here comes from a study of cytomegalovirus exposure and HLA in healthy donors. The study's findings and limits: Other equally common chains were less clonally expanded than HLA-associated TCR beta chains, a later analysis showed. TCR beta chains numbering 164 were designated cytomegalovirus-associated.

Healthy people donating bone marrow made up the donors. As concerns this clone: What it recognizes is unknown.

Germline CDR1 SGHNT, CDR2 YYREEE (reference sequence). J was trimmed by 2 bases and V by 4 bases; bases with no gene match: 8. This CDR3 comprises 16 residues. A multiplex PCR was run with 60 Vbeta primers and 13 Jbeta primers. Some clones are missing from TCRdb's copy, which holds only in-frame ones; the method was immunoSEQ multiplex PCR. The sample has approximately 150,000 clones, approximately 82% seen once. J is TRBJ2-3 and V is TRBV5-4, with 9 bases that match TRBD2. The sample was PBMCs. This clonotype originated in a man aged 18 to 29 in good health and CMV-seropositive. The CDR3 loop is CASSLTTSGYTDTQYF. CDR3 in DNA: TGTGCCAGCAGCCTAACGACTAGCGGATACACAGATACGCAGTATTTT.